The entry that follows covers one TCR beta chain sequence. Its cognate antigen is unknown. The data were obtained in a study of a mutant IDH1 vaccine in newly diagnosed glioma. For the study at large: Former treatment meant radiotherapy, temozolomide, or both; the majority had gotten both.

Study findings and constraints: Vaccine-induced immune responses occurred in 93.3% of patients.

Time point reported: baseline, week 1 (first vaccination visit). Treatment meaning: pre-vaccination baseline after standard-of-care therapy. The study enrolled donors with new WHO grade 3 or 4 IDH1-mutant, ATRX-lost astrocytomas. This table comes from immunoSEQ multiplex PCR, and its TCRdb copy is limited to in-frame clones, with some not included. The repertoire holds some 67,000 clones, with around 80% as singletons. Trimming left V 1 base short and J 1 base short, with 12 bases between. CDR3 length: 16 residues. The V gene's germline CDR1 is MGHRA and CDR2 YSYEKL. The receptor was derived from a woman aged 18-29 years with glioma. Some clones in this sample may be carry-over from other donors' samples. This sample comprised peripheral blood mononuclear cells (PBMCs), obtained from a glioma patient treated with radiotherapy, temozolomide or both. The genes are TRBV4-1 and TRBJ2-3; perhaps D is TRBD1 or TRBD2 (5 bases each). CDR3 DNA: TGCGCCAGCAGCCAAGTTGAGAGGGACGGCACAGATACGCAGTATTTT. Translated: CASSQVERDGTDTQYF.